Shown below are 4 T cell receptor beta chains from a single sample sequenced in a study of T cells after posttransplantation cyclophosphamide (dated by TCRdb to about 2016). The meaning of the sample's treatment or condition label: high-dose cyclophosphamide on days +3 and +4 as single-agent GVHD prophylaxis. For conditioning, the PTCy patients got busulfan and fludarabine, then a related or unrelated marrow graft, followed by cyclophosphamide on days +3 and +4. Library preparation employed the immunoSEQ multiplex PCR assay. TCRdb limited this immuneACCESS table to in-frame rearrangements with V and J called. A share of clones is missing; checked studies link under half to unresolved V genes, and the rest is unexplained. The sample table holds several thousand clones, of which 75% to 90% were seen once. Roughly 1.1% of the sample lies in the top ten. Sequencing used CD4+ T cells sorted from blood, obtained roughly 1,400 days after allogeneic stem cell transplant with posttransplant cyclophosphamide. The receptors come from a female patient aged 50-65 years who received an allogeneic stem cell transplant from a related donor, was CMV-positive, and had no GVHD. Following a transplant, a fraction of the T cells may be traceable to the graft donor.

The chain employs TRBV10-1 and TRBJ2-1; 9 bases are shared with TRBD1. This CDR3 is 14 amino acids long. Germline values: CDR1 WNHNN, CDR2 SYGVQD (reference sequence). The J segment lost 8 bases and the V segment lost 6 bases, leaving 8 bases of the junction unmatched. This CDR3 is CASSTGTGNDEQFF. The CDR3 nucleotides read TGCGCCAGCAGCACCGGGACAGGGAACGATGAGCAGTTCTTC.

The V call is TRBV4-3, the J call TRBJ2-3, with 13 bases that match TRBD2. The CDR3 has 18 amino acids. Per the germline V gene, CDR1 is LGHNA and CDR2 is YSLEER. Trimming cost V 3 bases and J 5 bases; bases outside gene matches: 11. CDR3 loop: CASSQTNPTSGRIDTQYF. The CDR3 DNA reads TGCGCCAGCAGCCAGACAAATCCGACTAGCGGGAGGATAGATACGCAGTATTTT.

The chain couples TRBV10-3 to TRBJ1-5; the match to TRBD1 covers 9 bases. Per germline, CDR1 ENHRY and CDR2 SYGVKD. CDR3 size: 14 residues. The trim removed 6 bases at V and 5 bases at J, leaving 5 bases unmatched. The CDR3, as DNA: TGTGCCATCAGCCCCGACAGGGGGGATCAGCCCCAGCATTTT. The encoded protein is CAISPDRGDQPQHF.

This chain connects TRBV10-3 to TRBJ2-1, with 10 bases lining up with TRBD1. The germline gives CDR1 ENHRY, CDR2 SYGVKD. Trimming removed 4 bases from V and 0 bases from J; junction bases left unmatched: 18. The CDR3 is 21 residues long. The CDR3: CAISGAVGTGAPSSSYNEQFF. DNA of the CDR3: TGTGCCATCAGTGGGGCAGTCGGGACAGGGGCCCCCTCGAGCTCCTACAATGAGCAGTTCTTC.